This TCR beta chain derives from a study of cytomegalovirus exposure and HLA in healthy donors (dated by TCRdb to between 2016 and 2019). Context from the whole study: According to an earlier analysis of 587 of the donors, 150 million to 200 million T cells yielded 117 million unique TCR beta sequences and 276 Gb of sequence data. All discovery cohort repertoires had been generated on a single sequencing platform. On average, roughly 250,000 unique TCR beta nucleotide sequences were sequenced per donor among some 420 genotyped donors of the cohort, with roughly 20% of those sequences being non-productive. An early release that covered roughly 600 HLA-typed donors contained around 300 gigabases of sequencing data and around 80 million unique TCR sequences. Rather than drawing on any new phenotypic data, the later analysis identified candidate immune exposures from TCR beta sequences and the way those sequences occurred across donors. A later analysis re-analyzed previously published TCR beta repertoires from 660 or so donors and added high-resolution HLA genotyping to study TCR occurrence patterns. An earlier analysis of about 600 of the donors used high-throughput TCR beta sequencing to judge whether each TCR beta V gene segment behaved as functional or pseudogenic. The number of typed donors differed by locus: about 620-640 for A, B, C, DRB1 and DQB1; 522 for DQA1; approximately 600 for DPA1; and approximately 450 for DPB1. In a later genetic analysis, genome-wide SNP genotypes for about three fifths of the roughly 670 donors were used, and that subset was treated as a discovery cohort. About five DR-DQ haplotypes were treated as single units for association and clustering because of strong linkage in the cohort. Using immunosequencing, the study profiled T cell repertoires from 666 subjects and related those repertoires to cytomegalovirus serostatus. The study combined high-throughput TCR immunosequencing, statistical association of individual TCRs with disease status, and machine learning to predict cytomegalovirus infection status. Of the roughly 410 genotyped donors, approximately 80% were placed in the genetic ancestry cluster associated with self-reported Caucasian donors. A separate validation cohort of over 95 different subjects was used in addition to the 666-subject first cohort. Donor age, sex, ethnicity and CMV serostatus were compiled alongside the repertoire data. The study aimed to test whether cataloging public T cell receptors could reveal signatures of past pathogen exposure. Class I and class II HLA loci were covered by the typing at four-digit resolution.

In total, around 600 healthy bone marrow donors made up the cohort. All cohort members were sampled while nominally healthy, although unrecorded immune exposures were likely present. The donor tested CMV seronegative, placing the donor among the 300 to 400 seronegative members of the cohort. Each donor provided a peripheral blood sample, and peripheral blood mononuclear cells were used for TCR beta sequencing. The Qiagen DNeasy Blood Extraction Kit was used to extract genomic DNA from the blood cell samples. Library construction relied on the immunoSEQ multiplex PCR assay. The multiplex PCR relied on a mix of 60 forward primers for TCR Vbeta segments and 13 reverse primers for TCR Jbeta segments. The CDR3 region of rearranged TCR beta genes was amplified from genomic DNA by a multiplex PCR assay. On the Illumina HiSeq System, the amplified TCR beta libraries were sequenced as 87-base-pair reads. The authors' pipeline ran thus. In a later analysis, some 80 million unique TCR beta chains were counted across the 500 to 850 repertoires, and around 10 million of these chains were shared by at least two donors. To remove PCR and sequencing errors, raw reads were error-corrected and collapsed into unique sequences using a nearest-neighbor algorithm that merged closely related sequences. CDR3 sequences were aligned to IMGT reference sequences to assign V, D and J gene segments. For a sequence to be retained, a match of at least six nucleotides to both a V gene segment and a J gene segment was required. Rearrangements were classified as productive when the CDR3 lacked stop codons and remained in frame with V and J, and all other rearrangements were classified as non-productive. CDR3 was defined by IMGT convention, running from the second conserved V-encoded cysteine to the conserved J-encoded phenylalanine. In an earlier analysis of some 550 of the donors, sequences lacking an unambiguous match to a single V gene segment were excluded. An earlier analysis of a few hundred of the donors called V segments functional above 56.7% productive rearrangements and segregating when the between-donor standard deviation exceeded 5%. A statistical classification framework was built for diagnosing cytomegalovirus status from the catalog of TCR beta chain sequences. A later analysis assigned V and J genes by comparing TCR nucleotide sequences with IMGT/GENE-DB human TR gene sequences. A later analysis assigned CDR3 sequences and most-parsimonious VDJ recombination scenarios with the TCRdist pipeline. In a later analysis, each TCR beta chain was defined by its CDR3 amino acid sequence together with its V-gene family, and reads without a unique V-gene family were excluded. As a way to deal with suspected cross-contamination and a sequencing artifact, a later analysis dropped 450 to 600 nucleotide sequences that were highly shared and had low generation probability. A later analysis calculated a clonal expansion index for each public chain from normalized within-repertoire ranks of inferred template counts. A later analysis computed generation probabilities with a VDJ recombination model fitted to out-of-frame rearrangements, and checked the results against IGoR. Hypergeometric tests were used in a later analysis to score TCR-TCR, TCR-HLA and TCR-CMV co-occurrence, with a repertoire-size bias correction applied to the TCR pairs. False discovery rates were estimated in a later analysis by permuting HLA or CMV assignments 20 times. In a later analysis, co-occurring TCRs were grouped using DBSCAN, and TCRdist sequence similarity was added for clustering within HLA-allele-positive subsets. Co-occurrence clustering excluded repertoires with fewer than 30,000 or more than 120,000 public chains, plus five with anomalous nucleotide sharing. This immuneACCESS table, as held by TCRdb, lists in-frame sequences with V and J called but not all clones. Of the missing ones, under half trace to an unresolved V gene in checked studies; the others have no known cause. V, J and clone size are taken as reported in that table, and D and trimming were inferred from the DNA itself. The sample profile shows around 85,000 clones; 70% to 75% of them were found once. The leading ten clones occupy roughly 4.2% of the sample.

Overall results and qualifications from the work: Correlated functional status among segregating V segments might be attributable to linkage disequilibrium, but an unknown experimental factor could not be ruled out. A cluster of highly shared sequence variants was judged likely to be a technical artifact of the sequencing pipeline. In a later genetic analysis, a missense DCLRE1C variant was associated with V-gene and J-gene trimming of TCR beta chains, and the association was replicated in an independent cohort. A later analysis reported that several top co-occurrence clusters appeared linked to parvovirus B19, influenza, CMV and Epstein-Barr virus. The classifier was reported to diagnose cytomegalovirus status with high specificity and sensitivity in both the original cohort and the validation cohort. A further reported finding was that TCR beta sequences accurately predicted the HLA-A and HLA-B alleles for most subjects in the first cohort. Because some donors lacked HLA typing at each locus, the association tests relied only on the typed subset. The only immune exposure information available for the cohort was CMV serostatus. Most TCR sequences were observed very rarely across donors, whereas some public TCRs were present in many individuals. This cohort had only TCR beta chains sequenced, and the lack of alpha or paired-chain data limited which features could be detected. According to a later genetic analysis, donors in an Asian-associated ancestry cluster had fewer N-insertions in productive TCRs than the roughly 670-donor mean. Most CMV-associated TCR beta chains appeared to be HLA-restricted in a later analysis, and the HLA associations seemed to be driven largely by CMV exposure. Roughly uniform sequencing depth across donors was assumed in presence/absence analyses, although this assumption may not hold. In the study, approximately 150 TCR beta chains were listed as associated with cytomegalovirus. Three of the identified cytomegalovirus-associated TCR beta chains were confirmed in vitro to be specific for cytomegalovirus antigens. When HLA alleles, especially DR and DQ, strongly co-occurred, attributing TCR associations to individual alleles was difficult. In a later analysis, HLA-associated TCR beta chains were found to be more clonally expanded and to have lower generation probabilities than equally common non-associated chains. According to a later analysis, TCR association rates differed among HLA loci, with DRB1 alleles showing the most associated TCRs and HLA-C alleles showing the fewest. At a false discovery rate of 0.05, a later analysis linked 16,951 TCR beta sequences to specific HLA alleles. It was suggested by the authors that the approach could potentially be generalized to other disease states and immunological phenotypes. In an earlier analysis of 587 of the donors, most TCR beta V segments appeared in productive rearrangements about 87% or about 30% of the time, broadly matching IMGT annotations. The earlier analysis of 450 to 700 of the donors excluded some 16 rarely observed V segments, including chromosome 9 orphons, because counts were too low.

Of note for this clone: Which antigen it targets is not known. Qualities for individual bases were not recorded, and no much larger clone is one base off.

The sample taken for sequencing was PBMCs. The receptor was isolated from a man aged 55 to 70 in good health and CMV-seronegative.

The DNA is TGTGCCAGCAGGTCGACGGACACGCCTGGAAACACCATATATTTT. This sequence encodes CASRSTDTPGNTIYF. The chain uses TRBV6-1 and TRBJ1-3; the best D guess is TRBD1, with 5 bases matching. The CDR3, from cysteine to phenylalanine, totals 15 residues. Just the 45-base CDR3 DNA is kept, in frame starting at base 1. CDR1 MNHNS and CDR2 SASEGT are derived from the germline V gene. V drops 6 bases and J drops 2 bases, leaving 14 bases in between.